The 20 T cell receptor beta chains below all came from one sample that was sequenced in a study of shared clonotypes between healthy human individuals. Method: immunoSEQ multiplex PCR; TCRdb's copy keeps in-frame clones and lacks some. The sample has over a million clones, around 78% seen once. The specimen was memory CD4+ T cells from PBMCs. Regarding subset: CD45RA-negative fraction. The receptors derive from a young man in good health. Some clones in this sample may be carry-over from other donors' samples.

The V and J genes are TRBV4-1 and TRBJ1-5, with 7 bases fitting TRBD1. Germline V gene data show CDR1 as MGHRA and CDR2 as YSYEKL. V lost 4 bases and J lost 6; bases outside the gene matches: 9. The CDR3 covers 15 residues. The CDR3 loop is CASSLSDRVSQPQHF. The DNA of the CDR3 is TGCGCCAGCAGCCTTTCTGACAGGGTTAGTCAGCCCCAGCATTTT.

The rearrangement joins TRBV6-5 to TRBJ2-1, with D perhaps TRBD1 (6 bases). V gave up 6 bases and J gave up 0 bases, with 12 bases separating them. The CDR3 runs to 15 residues. From germline, CDR1 is MNHEY and CDR2 SVGAGI. Here the CDR3 reads CASRPGAGSYNEQFF. In nucleotides, the CDR3 is TGTGCCAGCAGACCAGGGGCCGGCTCCTACAATGAGCAGTTCTTC.

This clone was counted a few times. The gene calls are TRBV21-1 and TRBJ1-5. TRBV21-1 is termed a pseudogene. The CDR3 runs 16 residues. CDR3: CASSKFAIGGNQPQHF. CDR3 nucleotide sequence: TGTGCCAGCAGCAAGTTCGCTATCGGGGGAAATCAGCCCCAGCATTTT.

The chain has TRBV28 and TRBJ2-2; 10 nucleotides match TRBD1. The germline V gene encodes CDR1 MDHEN and CDR2 SYDVKM. The CDR3 extends over 16 amino acids. Trimming removed 3 bases from V and 4 bases from J; junction bases left unmatched: 5. CDR3 DNA sequence: TGTGCCAGCAGTTTCGCCGACAGGGGGCGCACCGGGGAGCTGTTTTTT. This translates into CASSFADRGRTGELFF.

This sequence joins TRBV10-3 and TRBJ1-2, with TRBD1 matching 7 bases. The germline V gene has CDR1 ENHRY and CDR2 SYGVKD. The CDR3 is 14 amino acids. V shed 2 bases and J 9 bases; nucleotides not matched to a gene: 9. This chain's CDR3 is CAISEPRDSPRYTF. CDR3 bases: TGTGCCATCAGTGAGCCCAGGGACAGTCCTCGCTACACCTTC.

The rearrangement links TRBV10-3 to TRBJ1-5, with no clear D. Germline CDR1 reads ENHRY; CDR2 reads SYGVKD. Trimming left V 0 bases short and J 1 base short, with 7 bases between. This CDR3 is built from 15 residues. DNA for the CDR3: TGTGCCATCAGTGAGTCGACCGCCAGCAATCAGCCCCAGCATTTT. Its protein is CAISESTASNQPQHF.

The chain has TRBV5-1 and TRBJ2-1; 7 nucleotides align to TRBD2. The CDR3 sequence is 16 residues long. CDR1 SGHRS and CDR2 YFSETQ come from the germline V gene. V was clipped by 0 bases and J by 10 bases; unmatched bases: 13. Here the CDR3 DNA reads TGCGCCAGCAGCTTGGGTTCAAGCGGGGTGGCTCGCGAGCAGTTCTTC. This gives the protein CASSLGSSGVAREQFF.

J is TRBJ2-3 and V is TRBV14, with D possibly TRBD1 on 6 matching bases. Germline CDR1 SGHDN, CDR2 FVKESK. The ends were cut back, 2 bases at V and 5 bases at J, with 14 bases in the middle. The CDR3 spans 15 residues. The CDR3 DNA reads as TGTGCCAGCAGCCAAAGAGGGGAAGGGGGAGATACGCAGTATTTT. Translating gives CASSQRGEGGDTQYF.

This clone was observed a few times. The chain has TRBV5-1 and TRBJ1-5, with TRBD1 as a possible D gene (5 bases). Germline CDR1 and CDR2: SGHRS and YFSETQ. The CDR3 consists of 15 residues. V was pared by 4 bases and J by 6 bases, with 17 bases between. The DNA of the CDR3 is TGCGCCAGCAGCCCTGGGGAGGGGTACATTCAGCCCCAGCATTTT. This gives the protein CASSPGEGYIQPQHF.

In this sample, this clone turned up a few times. V is TRBV10-3 and J is TRBJ1-2, with TRBD1 as a possible D gene (5 bases). The CDR3 spans 15 residues. Trimming took 3 bases from V and 5 from J, leaving 16 bases between them. Per the germline V gene, CDR1 is ENHRY and CDR2 is SYGVKD. The DNA of the CDR3 is TGTGCCATCAGTGACCCTCGACAGATTGGGTATGGCTACACCTTC. Translated: CAISDPRQIGYGYTF.

Ten or more counts support this clone. The chain combines TRBV4-3 with TRBJ2-1, with TRBD2 identical over 8 bases. The CDR3 is 18 amino acids. V lost 4 bases and J lost 7; bases outside the gene matches: 18. In germline, CDR1 is LGHNA, CDR2 YSLEER. As DNA, the CDR3 is TGCGCCAGCAGCCCCTCGGGCCTCGGGGCGGGAGGTTCGAATGAGCAGTTCTTC. This encodes CASSPSGLGAGGSNEQFF.

The chain is built from TRBV2 and TRBJ2-7; no clear D. V was pared by 7 bases and J by 0 bases, with 7 bases between. Germline values: CDR1 SNHLY, CDR2 FYNNEI. The CDR3 totals 12 residues. This CDR3 is CASKRTSYEQYF. In DNA, the CDR3 is TGTGCCAGCAAAAGGACCTCCTACGAGCAGTACTTC.

The chain combines TRBV5-4 with TRBJ2-7; TRBD1 is a possible D gene (6 bases). The V gene lost 4 bases and the J gene lost 3 bases, with 17 bases spanning the gap. CDR3 size: 15 residues. CDR1 is SGHNT and CDR2 is YYREEE in the germline V gene (reference sequence). The CDR3 DNA reads as TGTGCCAGCAGCACCGCCCAGGGGACCTACTACGAGCAGTACTTC. Translating it yields CASSTAQGTYYEQYF. Full variable domain (missing parts from reference TRBV5-4 and TRBJ2-7): ETGVTQSPTHLIKTRGQQVTLRCSSQSGHNTVSWYQQALGQGPQFIFQYYREEENGRGNFPPRFSGLQFPNYSSELNVNALELDDSALYLCASSTAQGTYYEQYFGPGTRLTVT.

The chain carries TRBV7-9 and TRBJ2-5; D gene ambiguous. This CDR3 has 13 residues. The V and J ends lost 1 base and 3 bases respectively, with 6 bases between them. Germline CDR1 SEHNR, CDR2 FQNEAQ (reference sequence). The CDR3 region has the DNA TGTGCCAGCAGCTTAGTGCCAAAAGAGACCCAGTACTTC. It translates to CASSLVPKETQYF. Filled out from reference TRBV7-9 and TRBJ2-5, the complete variable domain reads DTGVSQNPRHKITKRGQNVTFRCDPISEHNRLYWYRQTLGQGPEFLTYFQNEAQLEKSRLLSDRFSAERPKGSFSTLEIQRTEQGDSAMYLCASSLVPKETQYFGPGTRLLVL.

This chain joins TRBV19 and TRBJ1-1; D remains unclear. In germline, CDR1 is LNHDA, CDR2 SQIVND (reference sequence). V was trimmed by 3 bases and J by 12 bases, leaving 29 bases between them. The length of the CDR3 is 17 residues. The CDR3 spells CASSITTVLPGGSLPFF. CDR3 coding DNA: TGTGCCAGTAGTATCACAACGGTCCTCCCTGGAGGCAGTCTGCCTTTCTTT.

This sequence joins TRBV7-2 and TRBJ2-7; 9 bases are shared with TRBD2. V lost 3 bases to trimming and J lost 3 bases; unmatched junction nucleotides: 3. The CDR3 extends over 14 amino acids. Germline assignment: CDR1 SGHTA and CDR2 FQGNSA. Written as DNA, the CDR3 is TGTGCCAGCAGCTTCGGCGGGGGGGTCTACGAGCAGTACTTC. As protein: CASSFGGGVYEQYF.

J is TRBJ1-2 and V is TRBV2; D not certain. V gave up 6 bases and J gave up 4 bases, with 9 bases separating them. The CDR3 is made up of 12 amino acids. Germline V gene data show CDR1 as SNHLY and CDR2 as FYNNEI. CDR3 DNA sequence: TGTGCCAGCAGAACGAACCCCTATGGCTACACCTTC. It codes for CASRTNPYGYTF.

This chain joins TRBV9 and TRBJ2-2, with TRBD2 matching over 9 bases. This CDR3 spans 16 amino acids. The germline CDR1 and CDR2 sequences are SGDLS and YYNGEE. V lost 4 bases to trimming and J lost 7 bases; unmatched junction nucleotides: 11. In DNA, the CDR3 is TGTGCCAGCAGCTCACTTCTAGCGGGAACCATCGGGGAGCTGTTTTTT. It encodes CASSSLLAGTIGELFF. The entire variable domain, with the rest obtained from reference TRBV9 and TRBJ2-2, is as follows: DSGVTQTPKHLITATGQRVTLRCSPRSGDLSVYWYQQSLDQGLQFLIQYYNGEERAKGNILERFSAQQFPDLHSELNLSSLELGDSALYFCASSSLLAGTIGELFFGEGSRLTVL.

This chain joins TRBV7-2 and TRBJ2-5, with 8 bases matching TRBD2. CDR1 is SGHTA and CDR2 is FQGNSA in the germline V gene. This CDR3 contains 15 residues. J was trimmed by 4 bases and V by 2 bases; bases with no gene match: 6. This chain's CDR3 is CASSLFTGGRETQYF. CDR3 bases: TGTGCCAGCAGCTTATTCACGGGAGGGCGAGAGACCCAGTACTTC.

The V call is TRBV11-2, the J call TRBJ2-1; D is undetermined. Trimming took 5 bases from V and 4 from J, leaving 12 bases between them. From germline, CDR1 is SGHAT and CDR2 FQNNGV. The CDR3 covers 14 residues. In DNA, the CDR3 is TGTGCCAGCAGCCCCCCCCGGCGATACAATGAGCAGTTCTTC. Translation: CASSPPRRYNEQFF.